The clone carrying this T cell receptor (beta chain) was detected a few times. This entry comes from a study of T-cell reconstitution after alpha-beta-depleted transplantation in children. TCRbeta library preparation incorporated unique molecular identifiers. One entry per CDR3 protein results from TCRdb running MiXCR on the PCR reads. The sample has about 470,000 distinct CDR3 sequences, about 40% seen once. V was trimmed by 1 base and J by 0 bases, leaving 12 bases between them. This CDR3 has 16 amino acids. CDR1 is MGHDK, CDR2 SYGVNS, per germline. The rearrangement joins TRBV25-1 to TRBJ1-2, with D uncertain. The source is a girl aged 2-10 years with aplastic anemia, due to receive a stem cell transplant. Specimen: PBMCs, collected before TCRalphabeta/CD19-depleted stem cell transplant. Written as DNA, the CDR3 is TGTGCCAGCAGTGAATCGAACAACCTGGCTAACTATGGCTACACCTTC. Translation gives CASSESNNLANYGYTF.